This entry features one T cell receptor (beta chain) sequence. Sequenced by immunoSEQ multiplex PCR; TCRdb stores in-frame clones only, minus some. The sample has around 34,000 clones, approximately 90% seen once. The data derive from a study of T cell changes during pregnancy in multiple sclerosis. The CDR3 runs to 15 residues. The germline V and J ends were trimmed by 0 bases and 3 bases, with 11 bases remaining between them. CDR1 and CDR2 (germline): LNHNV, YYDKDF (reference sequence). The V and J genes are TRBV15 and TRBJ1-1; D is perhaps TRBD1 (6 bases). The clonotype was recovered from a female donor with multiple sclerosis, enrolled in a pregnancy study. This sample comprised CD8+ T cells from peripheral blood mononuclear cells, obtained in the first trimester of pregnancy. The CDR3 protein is CATSRDEGVYTEAFF. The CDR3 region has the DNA TGTGCCACCAGCAGAGATGAGGGGGTTTACACTGAAGCTTTCTTT.